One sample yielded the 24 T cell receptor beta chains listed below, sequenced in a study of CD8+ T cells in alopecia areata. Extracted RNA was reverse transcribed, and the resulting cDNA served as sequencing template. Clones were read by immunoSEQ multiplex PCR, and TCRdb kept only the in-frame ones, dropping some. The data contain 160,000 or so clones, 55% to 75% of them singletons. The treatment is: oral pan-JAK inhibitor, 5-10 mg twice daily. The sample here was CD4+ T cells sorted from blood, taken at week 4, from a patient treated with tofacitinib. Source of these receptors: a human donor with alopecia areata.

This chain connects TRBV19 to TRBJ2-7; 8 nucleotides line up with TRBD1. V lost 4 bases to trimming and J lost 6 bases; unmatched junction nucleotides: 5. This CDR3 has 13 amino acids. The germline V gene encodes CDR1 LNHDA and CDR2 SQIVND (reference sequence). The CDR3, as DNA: TGTGCCAGTAGTAGACAGGGGACGGGCGAGCAGTACTTC. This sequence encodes CASSRQGTGEQYF.

CDR3 protein: CACILGPGELFF. CDR3 nucleotide sequence: TGTGCCTGTATACTGGGACCCGGGGAGCTGTTTTTT. The V gene is TRBV30, the J gene TRBJ2-2, with D perhaps assigned TRBD1 or TRBD2 (5 bases each). CDR3 size: 12 residues. CDR1 GTSNPN and CDR2 SVGIG come from the germline V gene (reference sequence). Trimming pared 6 bases from V and 6 bases from J, leaving 11 bases between.

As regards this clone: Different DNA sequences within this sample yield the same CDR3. The CDR3 bases are TGCGCCAGCAGTGGCCAAGAGACCCAGTACTTC. This sequence encodes CASSGQETQYF. The V call is TRBV5-1, the J call TRBJ2-5; D not resolved. There are 11 residues in the CDR3. Germline-derived CDR1 and CDR2 are SGHRS and YFSETQ. V lost 5 bases and J 1 base, leaving 3 bases between the germline ends.

The CDR3, as DNA: TGTGCCAGCCATCGGGACAGGGGCGAATCACCCCTCCACTTT. Encoded protein: CASHRDRGESPLHF. The chain couples TRBV2 to TRBJ1-6; 10 positions agree with TRBD1. Germline assignment: CDR1 SNHLY and CDR2 FYNNEI. V dropped 8 bases and J dropped 10; count of bases not matched to a gene: 8. The length of the CDR3 is 14 residues.

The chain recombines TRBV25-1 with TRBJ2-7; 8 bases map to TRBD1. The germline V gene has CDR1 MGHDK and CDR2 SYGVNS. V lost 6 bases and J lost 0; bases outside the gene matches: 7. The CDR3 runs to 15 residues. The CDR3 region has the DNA TGTGCCAGCAGCCCCCGGACAGGGTTCTCCTACGAGCAGTACTTC. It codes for CASSPRTGFSYEQYF.

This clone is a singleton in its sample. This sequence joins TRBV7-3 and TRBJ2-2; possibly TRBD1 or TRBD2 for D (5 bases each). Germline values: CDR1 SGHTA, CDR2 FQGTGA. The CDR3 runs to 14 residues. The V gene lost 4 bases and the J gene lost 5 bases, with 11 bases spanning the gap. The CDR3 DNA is TGTGCCAGCAGCTCAAAGTGGGGGACCGGGGAGCTGTTTTTT. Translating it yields CASSSKWGTGELFF.

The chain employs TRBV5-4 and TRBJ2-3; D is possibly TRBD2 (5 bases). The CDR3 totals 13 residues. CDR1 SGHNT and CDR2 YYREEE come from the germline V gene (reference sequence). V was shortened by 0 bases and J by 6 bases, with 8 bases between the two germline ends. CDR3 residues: CASSLGGMDTQYF. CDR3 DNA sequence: TGTGCCAGCAGCTTGGGAGGGATGGATACGCAGTATTTT.

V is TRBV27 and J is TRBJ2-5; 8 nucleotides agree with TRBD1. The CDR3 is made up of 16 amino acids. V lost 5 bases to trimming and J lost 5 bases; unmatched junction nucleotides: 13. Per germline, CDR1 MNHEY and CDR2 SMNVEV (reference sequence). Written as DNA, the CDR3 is TGTGCCAGCAGTCCCCGACAAGACAGGGGCGGGGAGACCCAGTACTTC. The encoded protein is CASSPRQDRGGETQYF.

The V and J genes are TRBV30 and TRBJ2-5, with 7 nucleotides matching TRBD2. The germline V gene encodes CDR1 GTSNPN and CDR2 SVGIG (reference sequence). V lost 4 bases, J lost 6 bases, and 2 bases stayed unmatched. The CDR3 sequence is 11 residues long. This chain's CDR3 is CAWMGGKTQYF. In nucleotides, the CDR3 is TGTGCCTGGATGGGGGGGAAGACCCAGTACTTC. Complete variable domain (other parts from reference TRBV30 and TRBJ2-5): SQTIHQWPATLVQPVGSPLSLECTVEGTSNPNLYWYRQAAGRGLQLLFYSVGIGQISSEVPQNLSASRPQDRQFILSSKKLLLSDSGFYLCAWMGGKTQYFGPGTRLLVL.

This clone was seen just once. DNA for the CDR3: TGTGCCAGCAGCTTAGGTCAGGGTCCAGATACGCAGTATTTT. Its protein is CASSLGQGPDTQYF. V gene TRBV7-9 combines with J gene TRBJ2-3; D possibly corresponds to TRBD1 (5 bases). CDR1 SEHNR and CDR2 FQNEAQ come from the germline V gene (reference sequence). V dropped 1 base and J dropped 4 bases, with 9 bases sitting between them. The CDR3 loop spans 14 amino acids.

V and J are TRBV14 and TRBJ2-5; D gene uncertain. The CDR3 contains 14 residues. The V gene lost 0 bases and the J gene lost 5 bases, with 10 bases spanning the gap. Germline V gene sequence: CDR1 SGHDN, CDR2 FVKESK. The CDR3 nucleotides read TGTGCCAGCAGCCAAGATTGGGCGCGGGAGACCCAGTACTTC. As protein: CASSQDWARETQYF.

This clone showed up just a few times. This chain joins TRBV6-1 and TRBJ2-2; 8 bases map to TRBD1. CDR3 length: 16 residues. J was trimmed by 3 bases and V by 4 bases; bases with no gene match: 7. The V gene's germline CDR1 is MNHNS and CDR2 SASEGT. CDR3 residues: CASSAAGGWDTGELFF. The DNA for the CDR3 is TGTGCCAGCAGTGCGGCAGGGGGCTGGGACACCGGGGAGCTGTTTTTT.

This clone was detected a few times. CDR3 region: CACPRAGALNEQFF. The CDR3 DNA reads TGTGCCTGCCCTCGCGCGGGGGCCCTCAATGAGCAGTTCTTC. The chain couples TRBV30 to TRBJ2-1, with D possibly TRBD2 on 7 matching bases. The CDR3 sequence is 14 residues long. Trimming removed 6 bases at V and 6 bases at J, with 18 bases between. Germline V lookup: CDR1 GTSNPN, CDR2 SVGIG (reference sequence).

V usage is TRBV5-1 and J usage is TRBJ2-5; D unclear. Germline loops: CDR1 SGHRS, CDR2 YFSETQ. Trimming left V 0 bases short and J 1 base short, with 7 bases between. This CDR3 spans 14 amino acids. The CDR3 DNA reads TGCGCCAGCAGCTTGGTAGGAGTCCAAGAGACCCAGTACTTC. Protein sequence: CASSLVGVQETQYF.

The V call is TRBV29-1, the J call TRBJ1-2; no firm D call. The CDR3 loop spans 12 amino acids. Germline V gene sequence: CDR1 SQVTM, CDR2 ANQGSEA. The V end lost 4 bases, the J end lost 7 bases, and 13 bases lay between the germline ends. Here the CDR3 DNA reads TGCAGCGTTGGAGCCGGGAGAAGTGGCTACACCTTC. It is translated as CSVGAGRSGYTF.

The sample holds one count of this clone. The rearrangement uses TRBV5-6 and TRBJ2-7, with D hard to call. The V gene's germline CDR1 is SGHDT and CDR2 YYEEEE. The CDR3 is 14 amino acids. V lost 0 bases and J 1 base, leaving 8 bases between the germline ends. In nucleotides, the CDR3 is TGTGCCAGCAGCTTGGTTCAGAGTTCCTACGAGCAGTACTTC. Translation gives CASSLVQSSYEQYF.

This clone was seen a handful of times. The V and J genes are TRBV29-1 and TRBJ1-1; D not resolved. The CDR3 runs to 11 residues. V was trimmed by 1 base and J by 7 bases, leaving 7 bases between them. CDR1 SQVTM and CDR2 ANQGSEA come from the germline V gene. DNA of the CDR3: TGCAGCGTTGAAGTTTATGGTGAAGCTTTCTTT. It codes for CSVEVYGEAFF.

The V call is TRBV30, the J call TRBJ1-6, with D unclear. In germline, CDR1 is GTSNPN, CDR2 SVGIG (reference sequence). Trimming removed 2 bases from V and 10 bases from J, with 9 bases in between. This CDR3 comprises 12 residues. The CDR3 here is CAWSYRGSPLHF. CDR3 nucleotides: TGTGCCTGGAGTTACAGAGGCTCACCCCTCCACTTT.

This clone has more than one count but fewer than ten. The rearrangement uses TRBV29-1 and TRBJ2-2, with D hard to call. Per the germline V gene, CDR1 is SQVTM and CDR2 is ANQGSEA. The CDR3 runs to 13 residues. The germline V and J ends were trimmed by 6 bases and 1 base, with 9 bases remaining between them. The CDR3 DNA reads TGCAGCGTCGTCCTCATGAACACCGGGGAGCTGTTTTTT. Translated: CSVVLMNTGELFF.

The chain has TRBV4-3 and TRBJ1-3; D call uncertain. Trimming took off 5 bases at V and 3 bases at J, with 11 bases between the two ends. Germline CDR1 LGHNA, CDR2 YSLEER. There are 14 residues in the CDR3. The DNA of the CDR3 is TGCGCCAGCAGCAAGAACGGGGTTGGAAACACCATATATTTT. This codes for CASSKNGVGNTIYF.

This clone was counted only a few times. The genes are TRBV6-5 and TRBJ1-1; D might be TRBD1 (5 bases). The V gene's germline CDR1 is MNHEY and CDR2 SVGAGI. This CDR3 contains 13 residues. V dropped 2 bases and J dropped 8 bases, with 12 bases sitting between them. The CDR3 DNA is TGTGCCAGCAGTTACCGTGGGGCTGGAGAAGCTTTCTTT. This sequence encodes CASSYRGAGEAFF.

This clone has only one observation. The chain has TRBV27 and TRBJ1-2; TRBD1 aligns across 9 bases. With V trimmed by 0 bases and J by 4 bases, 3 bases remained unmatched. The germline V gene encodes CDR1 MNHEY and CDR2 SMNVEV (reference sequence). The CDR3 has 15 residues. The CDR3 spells CASSLSGTGTYGYTF. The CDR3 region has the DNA TGTGCCAGCAGTTTATCCGGGACAGGGACCTATGGCTACACCTTC.

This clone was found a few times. CDR3 DNA sequence: TGCGCCAGCAGGTCGGGGGGTTACAATGAGCAGTTCTTC. This translates into CASRSGGYNEQFF. The rearrangement links TRBV10-2 to TRBJ2-1, with TRBD2 matching 7 bases. Germline V CDR1 and CDR2: WSHSY, SAAADI. V was pared by 6 bases and J by 4 bases, with 3 bases of the junction left unmatched. The CDR3 is 13 amino acids.

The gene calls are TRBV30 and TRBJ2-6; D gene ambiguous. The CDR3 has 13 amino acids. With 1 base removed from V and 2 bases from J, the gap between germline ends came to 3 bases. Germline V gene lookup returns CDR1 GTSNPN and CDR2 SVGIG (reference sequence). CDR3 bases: TGTGCCTGGAGTGGGGCTGGGGCCAACGTCCTGACTTTC. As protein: CAWSGAGANVLTF.